This record concerns one T cell receptor beta chain sequence. Original handling: For nucleated cells, counts were estimated from reference gene primer amplification. This table comes from immunoSEQ multiplex PCR, and its TCRdb copy is limited to in-frame clones, with some not included. Clone size and the V and J calls come from that table; the DNA yielded D and trimming. Of under 200,000 clones listed, approximately 79% are singletons. These data originate in a study of blood T cell repertoires in COVID-19. Study in general: Collection of acute and convalescent COVID-19 samples took place in the United States, Italy and Spain. PBMCs, B-cell-depleted T cells, or T cells were the source of the cDNA or gDNA that made up the material.

The CDR3 loop spans 14 amino acids. Germline-derived CDR1 and CDR2 are MNHEY and SVGAGI. Trimming cost V 6 bases and J 1 base; bases outside gene matches: 4. The clonotype comes from a young man with active or convalescent COVID-19. The V call is TRBV6-5, the J call TRBJ1-1; 8 nucleotides agree with TRBD1. The sequencing sample was made of peripheral blood. CDR3 sequence reads: CASSPGTGNTEAFF. CDR3 bases: TGTGCCAGCAGCCCGGGGACAGGGAACACTGAAGCTTTCTTT.